A selection of T cell receptor beta chains follows, all from one sample in a study of neurological immune-mediated disorders. TCRdb re-analysed the 5' RACE reads in MiXCR, keeping a single row per CDR3 protein. Altogether 40,000 to 55,000 distinct CDR3 sequences are present, about a tenth being singletons, with the ten largest covering around 20%. The sequencing input was PBMCs. The receptors stem from a woman aged 40 to 50 with HTLV-1-associated myelopathy (HAM/TSP). CDR3s include the opening cysteine and the closing phenylalanine or tryptophan. D genes are given only for firm matches.

d_call	v_call	j_call	cdr3_aa
NA	TRBV13	TRBJ2-7	CASSLGKTYEQYF
NA	TRBV12-3/TRBV12-4	TRBJ2-2	CASSPMTGNTGELFF
TRBD2	TRBV5-6	TRBJ2-5	CASSLSSGGTKTQYF
TRBD1	TRBV2	TRBJ2-7	CASSRDRSSYEQYF
NA	TRBV21-1	TRBJ2-7	CATRINRGFSYEQYF
NA	TRBV12-3/TRBV12-4	TRBJ2-1	CASSLDGNNEQFF
TRBD2	TRBV14	TRBJ2-1	CASSQLRTSVSYNEQFF
NA	TRBV4-1	TRBJ1-5	CASSQATGRVNQPQHF
NA	TRBV21-1	TRBJ1-2	CASSKGGDKSNYGYTF
TRBD1	TRBV18	TRBJ2-2	CASSPPTGKGELFF
TRBD1	TRBV4-3	TRBJ2-7	CASSQGATGGPSSYEQYF
TRBD1	TRBV5-1	TRBJ2-1	CASSLAPTGANEQFF
TRBD2	TRBV20-1	TRBJ2-1	CSYSGETYNEQFF
NA	TRBV21-1	TRBJ2-7	CASSTSMDRGSLEQYF
TRBD1	TRBV4-3	TRBJ1-6	CASSQETGSNSPLHF
TRBD2	TRBV20-1	TRBJ2-5	CSASRYSGGHQETQYF
TRBD1	TRBV7-2	TRBJ2-7	CASSLVGQGAREQYF
NA	TRBV7-9	TRBJ2-4	CASSGGGTLKNIQYF
NA	TRBV10-3	TRBJ1-2	CAISEAQNYGYTF
NA	TRBV6-5	TRBJ2-1	CASSGRDIVFF
NA	TRBV4-3	TRBJ2-7	CASSQDRNRDLWEQYF
NA	TRBV7-3	TRBJ1-1	CASSSHGGTRAFF
TRBD2	TRBV5-1	TRBJ2-7	CASSLTAGASYEQYF
NA	TRBV6-5	TRBJ1-4	CATKRGREKLFF
NA	TRBV6-2/TRBV6-3	TRBJ1-1	CASSHGRNTEAFF
NA	TRBV7-2	TRBJ2-1	CASSLLGTPSYNEQFF
NA	TRBV21-1	TRBJ2-7	CASSGMGGRSSYEQYF
NA	TRBV3-2	TRBJ2-4	CASSQGRGYSDKNIQYF
NA	TRBV2	TRBJ2-3	CASSEFTVDTQYF
TRBD1	TRBV20-1	TRBJ2-7	CSARERAGGSYEQYF
TRBD2	TRBV7-2	TRBJ2-7	CASSLAASGGYEQYF
NA	TRBV5-1	TRBJ2-7	CASSMYGEQYF
TRBD1	TRBV19	TRBJ1-1	CASSRPGTGHTEAFF
NA	TRBV5-1	TRBJ2-5	CASSSLQGVQETQYF
NA	TRBV4-1	TRBJ1-2	CASSQGRIYGYTF
NA	TRBV20-1	TRBJ2-1	CSARDRWGGGNEQFF
NA	TRBV5-8	TRBJ2-7	CASSWDPGAVGSYEQYF
NA	TRBV2	TRBJ2-7	CASSGVGDYEQYF
TRBD2	TRBV7-6	TRBJ2-7	CASSSKRGDPYEQYF
TRBD2	TRBV27	TRBJ2-2	CASSTTSGAVAGELFF
TRBD1	TRBV12-3/TRBV12-4	TRBJ1-5	CASSDRGNQPQHF
TRBD1	TRBV10-1	TRBJ1-5	CASSEPGTGGGQPQHF
TRBD2	TRBV5-1	TRBJ2-7	CASSLVGLASEQYF
NA	TRBV15	TRBJ1-3	CATSAGISGNTIYF
TRBD1	TRBV5-1	TRBJ2-7	CASSLDRGYEQYF